These T cell receptor beta chains were read from a single sample in a study of T-cell memory formation after mild COVID-19. One entry per CDR3 protein results from TCRdb running MiXCR on the 5' RACE reads. In the table there are about 160,000 distinct CDR3 sequences, roughly 28% of which are singletons. Sequenced material: PBMCs or a T cell subset sorted from them (not recorded which). The receptors were gathered from an adult woman who had mild COVID-19 (a few samples of this study predate the infection). Cell type and time point are not known. Each CDR3 is given with its conserved first and last residue. The D gene is left open where the match is weak. Rows give clone size only sometimes, using once, few, many, or a class for an expanded clone.

clone_size j_call d_call v_call cdr3_aa cdr3_nt
NA TRBJ2-6 NA TRBV12-3/TRBV12-4 CASRQNSGANVLTF TGTGCCAGCAGACAGAACTCTGGGGCCAACGTCCTGACTTTC
few TRBJ1-1 TRBD1 TRBV5-1 CASSSQGVQNTEAFF TGCGCCAGCAGCTCACAGGGGGTTCAGAACACTGAAGCTTTCTTT
few TRBJ2-1 NA TRBV2 CASSEKWGSEQFF TGTGCCAGCAGTGAAAAGTGGGGGAGTGAGCAGTTCTTC
few TRBJ2-5 NA TRBV15 CATSIGGDQETQYF TGTGCCACCAGCATAGGGGGAGACCAAGAGACCCAGTACTTC
NA TRBJ2-3 NA TRBV24-1 CATRAQGSTDTQYF TGTGCCACCAGAGCGCAGGGTTCCACAGATACGCAGTATTTT
NA TRBJ1-1 NA TRBV12-3/TRBV12-4 CASTWGGGGTEAFF TGTGCCAGCACCTGGGGGGGTGGTGGCACTGAAGCTTTCTTT
few TRBJ2-3 TRBD2 TRBV7-3 CASSHDRTSGNTDTQYF TGTGCCAGCAGCCACGACCGGACTAGCGGGAACACAGATACGCAGTATTTT
NA TRBJ1-2 TRBD1 TRBV5-1 CASSQTGDGYTF TGCGCCAGCAGTCAGACAGGGGATGGCTACACCTTC
NA TRBJ2-1 NA TRBV7-2 CASRGSNEQFF TGTGCCAGCAGGGGCTCCAATGAGCAGTTCTTC
NA TRBJ2-7 TRBD1 TRBV9 CASSVSTGGWQYF TGTGCCAGCAGCGTTTCGACAGGGGGCTGGCAGTACTTC
NA TRBJ1-4 NA TRBV5-1 CASSQGPGIDEKLFF TGCGCCAGCAGCCAGGGGCCAGGAATAGATGAAAAACTGTTTTTT
few TRBJ1-1 NA TRBV20-1 CSARDARGTEAFF TGCAGTGCTAGAGACGCCCGGGGCACTGAAGCTTTCTTT
NA TRBJ1-5 TRBD1 TRBV5-1 CASSPGQGAPNQPQHF TGCGCCAGCAGCCCAGGACAGGGGGCACCCAATCAGCCCCAGCATTTT
few TRBJ2-7 TRBD2 TRBV5-1 CASSPGLAGKEQYF TGCGCCAGCAGCCCCGGACTAGCAGGCAAGGAGCAGTACTTC
NA TRBJ1-2 NA TRBV19 CASSMQVANYGYTF TGTGCCAGTAGTATGCAGGTTGCTAACTATGGCTACACCTTC
NA TRBJ1-2 NA TRBV20-1 CSARNSLLQGRYTF TGCAGTGCTAGAAACTCTCTGCTACAGGGACGCTACACCTTC
few TRBJ2-2 TRBD1 TRBV5-1 CASSLSTGRNTGELFF TGCGCCAGCAGCTTGTCGACAGGGAGAAACACCGGGGAGCTGTTTTTT
NA TRBJ2-2 TRBD1 TRBV24-1 CATSDPGTAKLFF TGTGCCACCAGTGACCCTGGGACAGCCAAGCTGTTTTTT